This T cell receptor beta chain originates from a study of glioma-infiltrating T cells. Points from the study as a whole: Tissue and blood shared very few CDR3 sequences. Non-neoplastic patients had below-expected tissue-blood divergence, while all gliomas exceeded expectation.

V was trimmed by 5 bases and J by 2 bases, leaving 12 bases between them. The germline V gene has CDR1 SGHTA and CDR2 FQGNSA. CDR3 length: 14 residues. This clonotype came up many times. No antigen is known for it. The iRepertoire nested amplicon-rescue multiplex PCR amplified TCR alpha and beta CDR3s from RNA. Input was roughly 95-450 ng of tissue mRNA or PBMC total RNA. TCRdb re-analysed the multiplex PCR reads in MiXCR, keeping a single row per CDR3 protein. The sample consists of approximately 110,000 distinct CDR3 sequences, less than 30% of them appearing once. Material for sequencing was glioma tissue, nonneoplastic brain tissue, or PBMCs (not recorded which). The chain carries TRBV7-2 and TRBJ1-2, with D possibly TRBD1 on 6 matching bases. This TCR derives from a human donor with low-grade glioma or glioblastoma, undergoing nonglioma brain surgery, or in good health (not recorded which). The CDR3 loop is CASSPVGANYGYTF. CDR3 DNA sequence: TGTGCCAGCAGCCCGGTGGGGGCCAACTATGGCTACACCTTC.